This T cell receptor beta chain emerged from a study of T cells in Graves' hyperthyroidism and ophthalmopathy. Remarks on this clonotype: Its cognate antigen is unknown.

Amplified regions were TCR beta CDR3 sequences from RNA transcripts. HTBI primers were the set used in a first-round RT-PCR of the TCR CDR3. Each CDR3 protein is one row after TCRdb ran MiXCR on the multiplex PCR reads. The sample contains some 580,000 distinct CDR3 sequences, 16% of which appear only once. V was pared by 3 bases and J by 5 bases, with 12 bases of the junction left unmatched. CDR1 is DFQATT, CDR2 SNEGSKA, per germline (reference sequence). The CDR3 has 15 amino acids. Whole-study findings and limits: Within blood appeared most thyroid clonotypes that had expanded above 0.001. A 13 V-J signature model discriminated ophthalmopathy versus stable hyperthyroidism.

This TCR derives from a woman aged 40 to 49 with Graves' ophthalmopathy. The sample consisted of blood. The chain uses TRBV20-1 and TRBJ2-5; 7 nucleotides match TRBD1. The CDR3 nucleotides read TGCAGTGCTAGGACCGGGACAGATGACCGGGAGACCCAGTACTTC. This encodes CSARTGTDDRETQYF.